Following are 14 T cell receptor beta chains from one sample sequenced in a study of T cells after yellow fever vaccination. MiXCR, applied by TCRdb to the 5' RACE reads, yields one record per CDR3 protein. There are around 350,000 distinct CDR3 sequences in the sample; 11% occur only once, and around 18% lies in the top ten. This specimen was PBMCs, taken on the day of the first yellow fever vaccination. These receptors were collected from a man aged 18 to 29 who received the YFV17D yellow fever vaccine.

The V call is TRBV12-3 or TRBV12-4, the J call TRBJ1-1, with D tentatively TRBD1 (5 bases). The CDR3 sequence is 14 residues long. Trimming pared 6 bases from V and 5 bases from J, leaving 16 bases between. CDR3 coding DNA: TGTGCCAGCAGCGGGTGGGAGGGACGAACTGAAGCTTTCTTT. Protein product: CASSGWEGRTEAFF.

This clonotype was detected a few times. The CDR3 DNA reads as TGTGCCAGCAGCTTAGAAGCGGGGGTTTACAATGAGCAGTTCTTC. It translates to CASSLEAGVYNEQFF. The V gene is TRBV7-3, the J gene TRBJ2-1; 8 bases agree with TRBD2. The CDR3 has 15 amino acids. The V segment lost 2 bases and the J segment 4 bases; nucleotides outside the gene matches: 4. Germline assignment: CDR1 SGHTA and CDR2 FQGTGA. Based on the CDR3 plus reference TRBV7-3 and TRBJ2-1, the full variable domain is GAGVSQTPSNKVTEKGKYVELRCDPISGHTALYWYRQSLGQGPEFLIYFQGTGAADDSGLPNDRFFAVRPEGSVSTLKIQRTERGDSAVYLCASSLEAGVYNEQFFGPGTRLTVL.

The gene calls are TRBV6-2 or TRBV6-3 and TRBJ2-6; 8 bases are shared with TRBD1. The CDR3 sequence is 16 residues long. V lost 6 bases to trimming and J lost 4 bases; unmatched junction nucleotides: 8. CDR1 is MNHEY and CDR2 is SVGEGT in the germline V gene. The DNA of the CDR3 is TGTGCCAGCAGACTGACAGGGGCGGCAGGGGCCAACGTCCTGACTTTC. Its translation is CASRLTGAAGANVLTF.

The chain is built from TRBV7-2 and TRBJ1-2; D is unclear. V shed 5 bases and J shed 2 bases, with 9 bases lying between them. CDR3 size: 13 residues. Germline V gene data show CDR1 as SGHTA and CDR2 as FQGNSA. The CDR3 sequence is CASSPGRNYGYTF. Here the CDR3 DNA reads TGTGCCAGCAGCCCAGGACGGAACTATGGCTACACCTTC.

This clonotype showed up just a few times. CDR3 protein: CATSRGVGETQYF. CDR3 DNA: TGTGCCACCAGTCGCGGCGTCGGGGAGACCCAGTACTTC. The rearrangement joins TRBV24-1 to TRBJ2-5, with D hard to call. This CDR3 is 13 amino acids long. Trimming removed 6 bases at V and 5 bases at J, with 12 bases between. Germline V CDR1 and CDR2: KGHDR, SFDVKD.

The chain joins TRBV5-1 to TRBJ2-5, with D maybe TRBD2 (5 bases). CDR1 and CDR2 from the germline V gene are SGHRS and YFSETQ. V was trimmed by 0 bases and J by 3 bases, leaving 12 bases between them. This CDR3 has 15 residues. The DNA for the CDR3 is TGCGCCAGCAGCTTGGCGGCTAGCCGAGAAGAGACCCAGTACTTC. This sequence encodes CASSLAASREETQYF.

This clonotype was detected a few times. The chain carries TRBV10-3 and TRBJ1-3, with D perhaps matching TRBD1 (6 bases). Germline values: CDR1 ENHRY, CDR2 SYGVKD. V was pared by 0 bases and J by 0 bases, with 9 bases between. This CDR3 region has 16 residues. This chain's CDR3 is CAISESPDSSGNTIYF. In nucleotides, the CDR3 is TGTGCCATCAGTGAGTCTCCGGACAGCTCTGGAAACACCATATATTTT.

The CDR3 bases are TGTGCCATCAGTTCTCTAGCGGGCTCCTACAATGAGCAGTTCTTC. Its translation: CAISSLAGSYNEQFF. This rearrangement joins TRBV10-3 to TRBJ2-1; TRBD2 aligns across 8 bases. The germline CDR1 and CDR2 sequences are ENHRY and SYGVKD. This CDR3 comprises 15 residues. Trimming cost V 5 bases and J 0 bases; bases outside gene matches: 3.

This clonotype has at least ten counts. The chain couples TRBV5-4 to TRBJ2-3; 8 nucleotides align to TRBD1. This CDR3 has 16 amino acids. The germline V gene encodes CDR1 SGHNT and CDR2 YYREEE (reference sequence). V gave up 5 bases and J gave up 3 bases; unmatched junction bases: 11. Here the CDR3 reads CASSSPDRVLTDTQYF. The CDR3 DNA is TGTGCCAGCAGTTCCCCGGACAGGGTGTTAACAGATACGCAGTATTTT.

On this clonotype: The conserved phenylalanine or tryptophan is not found at the CDR3 terminus, so this likely reflects a read error. The genes are TRBV10-3 and TRBJ1-2, with D perhaps matching TRBD1 (5 bases). The germline V gene encodes CDR1 ENHRY and CDR2 SYGVKD. Trimming took off 2 bases at V and 8 bases at J, with 9 bases between the two ends. The CDR3 spans 12 residues. CDR3 protein: CAISEGADGYTY. The CDR3 DNA sequence: TGTGCCATCAGTGAGGGGGCGGACGGCTACACCTAC.

The table lists this clonotype with a few counts. The rearrangement uses TRBV10-2 and TRBJ2-2, with a possible D match to TRBD2 (6 bases). CDR1 and CDR2 (germline): WSHSY, SAAADI. The CDR3 runs to 10 residues. Between the trimmed V and J ends, which lost 10 bases and 9 bases, there was a span of 9 bases. The CDR3 sequence: CATREWELFF. In DNA, the CDR3 is TGCGCCACCCGGGAGTGGGAGCTGTTTTTT.

V is TRBV6-5 and J is TRBJ1-2; D is possibly TRBD1 (5 bases). This CDR3 has 15 amino acids. CDR1 is MNHEY and CDR2 is SVGAGI in the germline V gene. Trimming removed 0 bases from V and 4 bases from J, with 12 bases in between. This CDR3 is CASSYSIGDGYGYTF. The CDR3 bases are TGTGCCAGCAGTTACTCGATTGGGGACGGCTATGGCTACACCTTC.

This clonotype was detected only a few times. CDR3 protein: CATTPAGTGGREAEAFF. The CDR3 DNA reads TGTGCCACCACTCCTGCCGGGACAGGGGGCCGTGAGGCTGAAGCTTTCTTT. V gene TRBV24-1 combines with J gene TRBJ1-1; TRBD1 matches 12 bases. With 8 bases clipped from V and 6 bases from J, the junction kept 15 bases outside the gene matches. The CDR3 sequence is 17 residues long. CDR1 and CDR2 (germline): KGHDR, SFDVKD.

This clonotype was seen a few times. The chain has TRBV7-8 and TRBJ1-6; D is possibly TRBD1 (6 bases). The CDR3 totals 14 residues. V lost 3 bases and J 13 bases, leaving 16 bases between the germline ends. Germline V gives CDR1 SGHVS, CDR2 FQNEAQ. Here the CDR3 reads CASSLGSRGSPLHF. The DNA of the CDR3 is TGTGCCAGCAGCTTGGGCTCAAGGGGGTCCCCCCTCCACTTT. Filled out from reference TRBV7-8 and TRBJ1-6, the complete variable domain reads GAGVSQSPRYKVAKRGQDVALRCDPISGHVSLFWYQQALGQGPEFLTYFQNEAQLDKSGLPSDRFFAERPEGSVSTLKIQRTQQEDSAVYLCASSLGSRGSPLHFGNGTRLTVT.